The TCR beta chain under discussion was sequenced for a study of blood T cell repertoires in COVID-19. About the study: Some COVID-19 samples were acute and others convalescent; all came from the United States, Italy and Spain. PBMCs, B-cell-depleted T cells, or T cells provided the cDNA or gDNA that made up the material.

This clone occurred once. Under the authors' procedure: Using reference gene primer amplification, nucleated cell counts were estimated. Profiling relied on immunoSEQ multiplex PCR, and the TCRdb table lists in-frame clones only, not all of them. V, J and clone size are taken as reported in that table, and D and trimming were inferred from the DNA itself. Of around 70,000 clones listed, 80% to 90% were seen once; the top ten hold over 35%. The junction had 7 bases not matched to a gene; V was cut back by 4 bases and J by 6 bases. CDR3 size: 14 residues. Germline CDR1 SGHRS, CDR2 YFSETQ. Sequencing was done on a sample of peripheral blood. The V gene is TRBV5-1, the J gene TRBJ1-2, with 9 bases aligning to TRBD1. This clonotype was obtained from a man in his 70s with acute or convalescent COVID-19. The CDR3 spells CASSTYTGGHGYTF. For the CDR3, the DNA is TGCGCCAGCAGCACTTATACAGGGGGCCATGGCTACACCTTC.